Listed below are T cell receptor beta chains from one sample, sequenced in a study of tumor-infiltrating lymphocytes in primary liver carcinoma. MiXCR, applied by TCRdb to the multiplex PCR reads, yields one record per CDR3 protein. This table has fewer than 250,000 distinct CDR3 sequences, less than 75% appearing once. Sequencing used peripheral blood. Receptors originate from a woman in her fifties or sixties with primary liver carcinoma and hepatitis B virus infection. Both conserved end residues are part of each CDR3. The D gene is left open where the match is weak.

v_gene: TRBV6-1; d_gene: -; j_gene: TRBJ2-1; CDR3aa: CASKRQQNYNEQFF
v_gene: TRBV12-3/TRBV12-4; d_gene: -; j_gene: TRBJ2-1; CDR3aa: CYSSGSGKHYNEQFF
v_gene: TRBV18; d_gene: TRBD2; j_gene: TRBJ2-7; CDR3aa: CASSPPSGRASEQYF
v_gene: TRBV6-2/TRBV6-3; d_gene: -; j_gene: TRBJ2-5; CDR3aa: CASRLDSMESQYF
v_gene: TRBV7-9; d_gene: -; j_gene: TRBJ2-7; CDR3aa: CASSSQVTGLHEQYF
v_gene: TRBV10-3; d_gene: TRBD1; j_gene: TRBJ1-1; CDR3aa: CAISEGKGALDAFF
v_gene: TRBV7-8; d_gene: -; j_gene: TRBJ2-7; CDR3aa: CASSLRLGYEQHF
v_gene: TRBV11-2; d_gene: -; j_gene: TRBJ2-2; CDR3aa: CASSLAERVGTGELFF
v_gene: TRBV24-1; d_gene: -; j_gene: TRBJ2-2; CDR3aa: CATTADGNTGELFF
v_gene: TRBV28; d_gene: -; j_gene: TRBJ2-1; CDR3aa: CASWGSTRSYNEQFF
v_gene: TRBV11-2; d_gene: -; j_gene: TRBJ2-1; CDR3aa: CNSNAGTVDYNEQFF
v_gene: TRBV28; d_gene: -; j_gene: TRBJ2-3; CDR3aa: CASTKRTDTQYF
v_gene: TRBV24-1; d_gene: TRBD2; j_gene: TRBJ2-1; CDR3aa: CATSDPGTSGSYPEQFF
v_gene: TRBV11-3; d_gene: -; j_gene: TRBJ2-7; CDR3aa: CAGSLSSARALYGQYF
v_gene: TRBV29-1; d_gene: -; j_gene: TRBJ2-5; CDR3aa: CSVENSGREETQHF
v_gene: TRBV28; d_gene: -; j_gene: TRBJ2-6; CDR3aa: CASSPDWASGANVLTF
v_gene: TRBV4-1; d_gene: -; j_gene: TRBJ1-5; CDR3aa: CASWGELVGQNYSNQPQHF
v_gene: TRBV11-2; d_gene: TRBD1; j_gene: TRBJ1-1; CDR3aa: CASNFRQGTEAFF
v_gene: TRBV7-8; d_gene: TRBD2; j_gene: TRBJ2-7; CDR3aa: CASSPSGLAGAGQYF
v_gene: TRBV12-3/TRBV12-4; d_gene: -; j_gene: TRBJ2-2; CDR3aa: CASSWAGGLKVTGELFF
v_gene: TRBV5-1; d_gene: -; j_gene: TRBJ1-2; CDR3aa: CASSLEGGYYGYTF
v_gene: TRBV4-2; d_gene: -; j_gene: TRBJ2-3; CDR3aa: CASSQGGYSTDTLYF
v_gene: TRBV11-2; d_gene: -; j_gene: TRBJ2-1; CDR3aa: CASSPPGRIANRQFF
v_gene: TRBV10-1; d_gene: -; j_gene: TRBJ2-1; CDR3aa: CASSRDQSSYNEQFF
v_gene: TRBV29-1; d_gene: -; j_gene: -; CDR3aa: CSAERYPEQYF
v_gene: TRBV4-2; d_gene: -; j_gene: TRBJ2-3; CDR3aa: CASSQVSGIDMQYF
v_gene: TRBV11-3; d_gene: TRBD1; j_gene: TRBJ1-1; CDR3aa: CASNSFNTGGRTEVFF
v_gene: TRBV7-3; d_gene: -; j_gene: TRBJ2-3; CDR3aa: CASSLFAGQVADTQYF
v_gene: TRBV6-1; d_gene: TRBD1; j_gene: TRBJ2-7; CDR3aa: CASSDPGGSSYKQYF
v_gene: TRBV11-2; d_gene: -; j_gene: TRBJ2-1; CDR3aa: CASSSRRSSYNEQFF